This T cell receptor (beta chain) was identified in a study of blood T cell repertoires in COVID-19. On the study more broadly: The study drew acute and convalescent COVID-19 samples from the United States, Italy and Spain. PBMCs, B-cell-depleted T cells, or T cells were the source of the cDNA or gDNA that made up the material.

Germline lookup yields CDR1 KGHSH and CDR2 LQKENI. This CDR3 contains 18 residues. V shed 4 bases and J 2 bases; nucleotides not matched to a gene: 12. Original processing methods: Estimated nucleated cell counts came from reference gene primer amplification. Sequencing used immunoSEQ multiplex PCR; TCRdb keeps in-frame clones, though not all of them. Clonal size and the V and J genes are those of that table, whereas D and trimming came from the DNA. The data hold about 130,000 clones, with approximately 83% observed a single time. This receptor was obtained from a woman aged 80 or older with acute or convalescent COVID-19. The chain links TRBV18 to TRBJ1-5; the match to TRBD1 covers 9 bases. The source material was peripheral blood. The CDR3 nucleotides read TGTGCCAGCTCACTCCAATCCCCGGGACAGGGTGGCAATCAGCCCCAGCATTTT. It yields the protein CASSLQSPGQGGNQPQHF.